Below, 29 T cell receptor beta chains from the same sample are listed, as sequenced in a study of T cell responses to AZD1222 COVID-19 vaccine. The method was immunoSEQ multiplex PCR; TCRdb's version includes in-frame clones alone and lacks a portion of them. The profile shows some 100,000 clones, just over 90% of them singletons. Specimen: peripheral blood, collected on day 0 of AZD1222 vaccination. The receptor source for this set is an adult in good health.

The chain joins TRBV5-1 to TRBJ1-1; TRBD1 agrees at 9 bases. Unmatched junction bases numbered 9, after V lost 5 bases and J lost 4 bases. The length of the CDR3 is 15 residues. The V gene's germline CDR1 is SGHRS and CDR2 YFSETQ. As DNA, the CDR3 is TGCGCCAGCAGTTGGACAGGGGAGTTGGGCACTGAAGCTTTCTTT. Protein product: CASSWTGELGTEAFF.

The chain links TRBV2 to TRBJ2-7; maybe TRBD1 (5 bases). Germline assignment: CDR1 SNHLY and CDR2 FYNNEI. CDR3 size: 12 residues. V shed 7 bases and J shed 0 bases, with 7 bases lying between them. CDR3 region: CASTTDSYEQYF. CDR3 nucleotides: TGTGCCAGCACGACAGACTCCTACGAGCAGTACTTC.

The CDR3 nucleotides are TGTGCCAGCAGCCGGGGACAGGGACCGAATGAGCAGTTCTTC. Translation: CASSRGQGPNEQFF. This chain links TRBV14 with TRBJ2-1; 9 positions agree with TRBD1. From germline, CDR1 is SGHDN and CDR2 FVKESK. Losses at the gene ends were 4 bases for V and 7 bases for J; bases not matched to a gene: 5. The CDR3 consists of 14 residues.

This clone was picked up a small number of times. The gene calls are TRBV7-2 and TRBJ1-5; D remains unclear. Trimming took off 3 bases at V and 5 bases at J, with 5 bases between the two ends. From germline, CDR1 is SGHTA and CDR2 FQGNSA. The CDR3 runs 12 residues. The CDR3 sequence is CASSFTHQPQHF. In nucleotides, the CDR3 is TGTGCCAGCAGCTTTACCCATCAGCCCCAGCATTTT.

The J gene is TRBJ1-5, the V gene TRBV7-2; the D gene is possibly TRBD1 (5 bases). CDR1 is SGHTA and CDR2 is FQGNSA in the germline V gene. The ends were cut back, 0 bases at V and 2 bases at J, with 11 bases in the middle. The CDR3 length is 16 residues. The CDR3 bases are TGTGCCAGCAGCTTAGCGGGGGGGGATGGCAATCAGCCCCAGCATTTT. This codes for CASSLAGGDGNQPQHF.

The V call is TRBV6-6, the J call TRBJ1-5; D is perhaps TRBD1 (6 bases). V was pared by 6 bases and J by 3 bases, with 9 bases between. Germline lookup yields CDR1 MNHNY and CDR2 SVGAGI (reference sequence). This CDR3 region has 13 residues. CDR3 loop: CASSRQANQPQHF. CDR3 DNA sequence: TGTGCCAGCAGCAGACAGGCCAATCAGCCCCAGCATTTT.

The J gene is TRBJ2-1, the V gene TRBV11-2; 13 bases fit TRBD2. This CDR3 region has 14 residues. V lost 3 bases, J lost 9 bases, and 2 bases stayed unmatched. Germline assignment: CDR1 SGHAT and CDR2 FQNNGV. The CDR3 DNA reads TGTGCCAGCAGCTTTGGACTAGCGGGGGCTGAGCAGTTCTTC. Its protein is CASSFGLAGAEQFF.

The rearrangement links TRBV7-2 to TRBJ2-5, with D maybe TRBD1 (6 bases). The V and J ends lost 1 base and 2 bases respectively, with 8 bases between them. The CDR3 is made up of 14 amino acids. Per the germline V gene, CDR1 is SGHTA and CDR2 is FQGNSA. CDR3 in amino acids: CASSLGTGQETQYF. CDR3 nucleotide sequence: TGTGCCAGCAGCTTAGGAACAGGGCAAGAGACCCAGTACTTC.

The chain recombines TRBV7-9 with TRBJ1-5; the match to TRBD1 covers 8 bases. J gave up 4 bases and V 2 bases, and 7 bases lay outside the gene matches. The CDR3 runs to 16 residues. Germline CDR1 SEHNR, CDR2 FQNEAQ (reference sequence). In nucleotides, the CDR3 is TGTGCCAGCAGCTTAAGCCGGACAGGGACTAATCAGCCCCAGCATTTT. Encoded protein: CASSLSRTGTNQPQHF.

The rearrangement links TRBV5-1 to TRBJ2-2; D is unclear. CDR1 and CDR2 from the germline V gene are SGHRS and YFSETQ. The CDR3 totals 14 residues. V dropped 4 bases and J dropped 7 bases, with 14 bases sitting between them. CDR3 protein: CASSERPGRGELFF. In DNA, the CDR3 is TGCGCCAGCAGCGAACGGCCTGGGCGCGGGGAGCTGTTTTTT.

J is TRBJ1-6 and V is TRBV5-6; D gene ambiguous. There are 15 residues in the CDR3. The ends were cut back, 4 bases at V and 5 bases at J, with 13 bases in the middle. Germline CDR1 SGHDT, CDR2 YYEEEE. CDR3 bases: TGTGCCAGCAGCCCCATAGGGCAGAATAATTCACCCCTCCACTTT. This encodes CASSPIGQNNSPLHF. Supplemented by reference TRBV5-6 and TRBJ1-6, the full variable domain reads DAGVTQSPTHLIKTRGQQVTLRCSPKSGHDTVSWYQQALGQGPQFIFQYYEEEERQRGNFPDRFSGHQFPNYSSELNVNALLLGDSALYLCASSPIGQNNSPLHFGNGTRLTVT.

The chain employs TRBV6-5 and TRBJ2-2, with D maybe TRBD1 (6 bases). The germline V gene has CDR1 MNHEY and CDR2 SVGAGI. The V gene lost 7 bases and the J gene lost 6 bases, with 12 bases spanning the gap. The CDR3 runs to 13 residues. The CDR3 loop reads CASTLEGAGELFF. CDR3 sequence (DNA): TGTGCCAGCACCCTTGAGGGGGCCGGGGAGCTGTTTTTT.

The J gene is TRBJ2-7, the V gene TRBV7-9; maybe TRBD1 (5 bases). V gave up 2 bases and J gave up 3 bases, with 5 bases separating them. CDR1 SEHNR and CDR2 FQNEAQ come from the germline V gene (reference sequence). CDR3 length: 12 amino acids. CDR3 sequence reads: CASSLTGYEQYF. CDR3 in DNA: TGTGCCAGCAGCTTAACAGGCTACGAGCAGTACTTC.

The V gene is TRBV6-4, the J gene TRBJ1-4; 7 bases agree with TRBD1. This CDR3 has 14 residues. In germline, CDR1 is MRHNA, CDR2 SNTAGT. Unmatched junction bases numbered 10, after V lost 8 bases and J lost 7 bases. The CDR3 here is CASEGGGAGEKLFF. The DNA for the CDR3 is TGTGCCAGCGAAGGAGGGGGCGCGGGTGAAAAACTGTTTTTT.

This chain joins TRBV4-1 and TRBJ1-6; D remains ambiguous. The CDR3 runs to 16 residues. Per the germline V gene, CDR1 is MGHRA and CDR2 is YSYEKL. V was pared by 0 bases and J by 1 base, with 7 bases between. CDR3 in amino acids: CASSQDGMSYNSPLHF. Written as DNA, the CDR3 is TGCGCCAGCAGCCAAGACGGAATGTCCTATAATTCACCCCTCCACTTT.

The V and J genes are TRBV5-6 and TRBJ1-4; D is possibly TRBD1 (5 bases). The CDR3 loop spans 13 amino acids. Germline values: CDR1 SGHDT, CDR2 YYEEEE. V was trimmed by 8 bases and J by 7 bases, leaving 15 bases between them. The CDR3 protein is CASTTQGGEKLFF. Here the CDR3 DNA reads TGTGCCAGTACCACCCAGGGAGGTGAAAAACTGTTTTTT. Complete variable domain (other parts from reference TRBV5-6 and TRBJ1-4): DAGVTQSPTHLIKTRGQQVTLRCSPKSGHDTVSWYQQALGQGPQFIFQYYEEEERQRGNFPDRFSGHQFPNYSSELNVNALLLGDSALYLCASTTQGGEKLFFGSGTQLSVL.

The gene calls are TRBV7-3 and TRBJ1-1; D uncertain. The CDR3 sequence is 13 residues long. Trimming shortened V by 6 bases and J by 4 bases, and 12 bases separated the two germline ends. Germline lookup yields CDR1 SGHTA and CDR2 FQGTGA. CDR3 amino acids: CASSSWRATEAFF. CDR3 coding DNA: TGTGCCAGCAGTAGTTGGAGGGCCACTGAAGCTTTCTTT. Full variable domain (outside the CDR3, taken from reference TRBV7-3 and TRBJ1-1): GAGVSQTPSNKVTEKGKYVELRCDPISGHTALYWYRQSLGQGPEFLIYFQGTGAADDSGLPNDRFFAVRPEGSVSTLKIQRTERGDSAVYLCASSSWRATEAFFGQGTRLTVV.

The CDR3 reads CASSPGTDTQYF. The CDR3 DNA sequence: TGTGCCAGCAGCCCAGGCACAGATACGCAGTATTTT. V is TRBV12-3 or TRBV12-4 and J is TRBJ2-3; D gene ambiguous. Trimming stripped 6 bases from V and 1 base from J, with 5 bases between. The CDR3 spans 12 residues.

The chain combines TRBV6-5 with TRBJ1-2; unclear D gene. The ends were cut back, 5 bases at V and 4 bases at J, with 17 bases in the middle. The germline gives CDR1 MNHEY, CDR2 SVGAGI. CDR3 length: 15 residues. The CDR3 loop reads CASSPHPEPGYGYTF. CDR3 coding DNA: TGTGCCAGCAGTCCCCACCCAGAACCCGGCTATGGCTACACCTTC.

The count of this clone is one. The CDR3 loop reads CASSLVVDTNNEKLFF. In DNA form, the CDR3 reads TGTGCCAGCAGCTTAGTTGTGGACACCAACAATGAAAAACTGTTTTTT. The chain recombines TRBV7-9 with TRBJ1-4, with D perhaps TRBD1 (5 bases). Germline values: CDR1 SEHNR, CDR2 FQNEAQ (reference sequence). This CDR3 has 16 residues. Trimming took off 1 base at V and 5 bases at J, with 14 bases between the two ends.

The CDR3 reads CASSLKTGAETQYF. CDR3 DNA sequence: TGTGCCAGCAGCTTGAAGACAGGGGCAGAGACCCAGTACTTC. The rearrangement links TRBV7-2 to TRBJ2-5; 8 nucleotides match TRBD1. The germline V gene has CDR1 SGHTA and CDR2 FQGNSA. The CDR3 has 14 residues. V lost 3 bases, J lost 4 bases, and 4 bases stayed unmatched.

The genes are TRBV6-1 and TRBJ2-5; TRBD1 matches 10 bases. Per germline, CDR1 MNHNS and CDR2 SASEGT. With 2 bases clipped from V and 3 bases from J, the junction kept 6 bases outside the gene matches. The CDR3 totals 16 residues. DNA for the CDR3: TGTGCCAGCAGTGAATCGTCCGGACAGGGGGAAGAGACCCAGTACTTC. Encoded protein: CASSESSGQGEETQYF.

The V and J genes are TRBV29-1 and TRBJ1-1; 8 nucleotides align to TRBD1. This CDR3 has 12 amino acids. Per germline, CDR1 SQVTM and CDR2 ANQGSEA. V lost 6 bases and J lost 5; bases outside the gene matches: 5. The CDR3 is CSVRTGKTEAFF. The CDR3 bases are TGCAGCGTCCGGACAGGGAAGACTGAAGCTTTCTTT.

The gene calls are TRBV5-1 and TRBJ2-1, with D possibly matching TRBD2 (6 bases). Trimming pared 2 bases from V and 7 bases from J, leaving 13 bases between. CDR3 length: 14 amino acids. The germline CDR1 and CDR2 sequences are SGHRS and YFSETQ. CDR3 in amino acids: CASSLRGINNEQFF. CDR3 bases: TGCGCCAGCAGCTTACGGGGGATTAATAATGAGCAGTTCTTC.

V gene TRBV10-3 combines with J gene TRBJ1-5, with D uncertain. This CDR3 is 15 amino acids long. Germline assignment: CDR1 ENHRY and CDR2 SYGVKD. Between the trimmed V and J ends, which lost 3 bases and 1 base, there was a span of 10 bases. The CDR3 DNA sequence: TGTGCCATCAGTGATTTAGGCAAGAGCAATCAGCCCCAGCATTTT. Translating it yields CAISDLGKSNQPQHF.

J is TRBJ2-7 and V is TRBV25-1; TRBD1 is a possible D gene (5 bases). Germline V gene sequence: CDR1 MGHDK, CDR2 SYGVNS. The CDR3 has 15 amino acids. The germline V and J ends were trimmed by 4 bases and 0 bases, with 13 bases remaining between them. CDR3 loop: CASSGRQSSSYEQYF. The CDR3 DNA sequence: TGTGCCAGCAGTGGTAGACAGAGTAGCTCCTACGAGCAGTACTTC.

Only a few counts were recorded for this clone. The rearrangement joins TRBV4-1 to TRBJ1-1; D may be TRBD1 (6 bases). The CDR3 sequence is 14 residues long. Trimming removed 1 base at V and 6 bases at J, with 12 bases between. CDR1 and CDR2 from the germline V gene are MGHRA and YSYEKL. The CDR3 nucleotides read TGCGCCAGCAGCCAAGGACAGGCTGGCCCTGAAGCTTTCTTT. This codes for CASSQGQAGPEAFF.

This chain links TRBV11-3 with TRBJ2-1; 10 bases fit TRBD2. Looked up from germline, CDR1 is SGHNT and CDR2 is YENEEA. CDR3 length equals 15 residues. V lost 7 bases, J lost 8 bases, and 11 bases stayed unmatched. The DNA for the CDR3 is TGTGCCAGCAAAACTAGCGGGGATGAGAGACATGAGCAGTTCTTC. It specifies CASKTSGDERHEQFF.

This chain uses TRBV27 with TRBJ1-2; TRBD1 matches 9 bases. CDR3 length equals 13 residues. CDR1 and CDR2 (germline): MNHEY, SMNVEV (reference sequence). The trim removed 4 bases at V and 8 bases at J, leaving 5 bases unmatched. The CDR3 coding sequence is TGTGCCAGCAGTTGGGACAGGGCGGACGGCTACACCTTC. This gives the protein CASSWDRADGYTF.